Listed below are T cell receptor beta chains from one sample, sequenced in a study of chemoradiotherapy in HPV16-positive cancers. Sequencing used immunoSEQ multiplex PCR; TCRdb keeps in-frame clones, though not all of them. In the table there are some 8,800 clones, roughly 70% of which are singletons. The specimen was taken from a patient who underwent chemoradiotherapy. These TCRs come from a human donor with HPV-associated anogenital cancer. Both conserved end residues are part of each CDR3. Each record gives: D gene, V gene, J gene, clone size, CDR3 DNA, CDR3 protein. D genes are given only for firm matches. Size is stated for part of the rows, as once, few or many counts, or as a class when the clone is expanded.

D gene: TRBD1; V gene: TRBV19; J gene: TRBJ1-2; clone size: medium-sized; CDR3 DNA: TGTGCCAGTGTGGACAGGACCGCCTTC; CDR3 protein: CASVDRTAF
D gene: .; V gene: TRBV5-4; J gene: TRBJ2-7; clone size: .; CDR3 DNA: TGTGCCAGCAGCGAAAATTCGGGGGAGCAGTACTTC; CDR3 protein: CASSENSGEQYF
D gene: .; V gene: TRBV6-1; J gene: TRBJ1-5; clone size: few; CDR3 DNA: TGTGCCAGCAGTGTTCGGCATTCCCATCATTTT; CDR3 protein: CASSVRHSHHF
D gene: .; V gene: TRBV29-1; J gene: TRBJ2-3; clone size: .; CDR3 DNA: TGCAGCGTTGGCCAGGGCACAGATACGCAGTATTTT; CDR3 protein: CSVGQGTDTQYF
D gene: .; V gene: TRBV2; J gene: TRBJ1-2; clone size: .; CDR3 DNA: TGTGCCAGCAGGGCAGGGGAGGCTGGCTACACCTTC; CDR3 protein: CASRAGEAGYTF
D gene: .; V gene: TRBV28; J gene: TRBJ2-5; clone size: .; CDR3 DNA: TGTGCCAGCAGTTTATCCGGGGAAGAGACCCAGTACTTC; CDR3 protein: CASSLSGEETQYF
D gene: TRBD1; V gene: TRBV10-3; J gene: TRBJ2-3; clone size: .; CDR3 DNA: TGTGCCACCCGAGCCGGGACAGGGCCTGATACGCAGTATTTT; CDR3 protein: CATRAGTGPDTQYF
D gene: TRBD1; V gene: TRBV7-3; J gene: TRBJ2-1; clone size: .; CDR3 DNA: TGTGCCAGCAGCTCGGGTGGAGGGACAGGCGAGCAGTTCTTC; CDR3 protein: CASSSGGGTGEQFF
D gene: .; V gene: TRBV28; J gene: TRBJ1-5; clone size: .; CDR3 DNA: TGTGCCAGCAACCCGATGTCTCTGGGCAATCAGCCCCAGCATTTT; CDR3 protein: CASNPMSLGNQPQHF
D gene: .; V gene: TRBV21-1; J gene: TRBJ1-2; clone size: .; CDR3 DNA: TGTGCCAGCAGCAAAAGGGGAGGTTCCTATGGCTACACCTTC; CDR3 protein: CASSKRGGSYGYTF
D gene: .; V gene: TRBV5-1; J gene: TRBJ1-2; clone size: .; CDR3 DNA: TGCGCCAGCAGCTTGCAGAACTATGGCTACACCTTC; CDR3 protein: CASSLQNYGYTF